These 25 T cell receptor beta chains originate from one sample sequenced in a study of shared T cell receptors in the human thymus. Method: immunoSEQ multiplex PCR; TCRdb's copy keeps in-frame clones and lacks some. The table shows 600,000 or so clones, with over 75% occurring only once. A further study also used this sample, focusing on human thymus T cells.

The sample was thymocytes. All receptors derive from a boy in the first two years of life with a congenital heart defect.

The chain combines TRBV27 with TRBJ1-5, with TRBD1 matching 9 bases. Germline V gene data show CDR1 as MNHEY and CDR2 as SMNVEV (reference sequence). The CDR3 is 14 amino acids. The V and J ends lost 5 bases and 4 bases, in that order; junction bases with no gene match: 3. The CDR3 loop is CASSPGTGNQPQHF. The DNA for the CDR3 is TGTGCCAGCAGTCCAGGGACAGGGAATCAGCCCCAGCATTTT.

This clone showed up just a few times. This chain connects TRBV19 to TRBJ1-5; tentative D call: TRBD1 (5 bases). The CDR3 loop spans 14 amino acids. Trimming pared 3 bases from V and 5 bases from J, leaving 11 bases between. Germline V CDR1 and CDR2: LNHDA, SQIVND (reference sequence). CDR3 protein: CASSMGQGYQPQHF. CDR3 nucleotide sequence: TGTGCCAGTAGTATGGGGCAGGGCTATCAGCCCCAGCATTTT.

The chain recombines TRBV25-1 with TRBJ1-1; no definite D call. CDR3 length equals 12 residues. Trimming took 3 bases from V and 2 from J, leaving 4 bases between them. The germline CDR1 and CDR2 sequences are MGHDK and SYGVNS. The CDR3 DNA follows: TGTGCCAGCAGTGACAGAAACACTGAAGCTTTCTTT. Amino acids: CASSDRNTEAFF. Supplemented by reference TRBV25-1 and TRBJ1-1, the full variable domain reads EADIYQTPRYLVIGTGKKITLECSQTMGHDKMYWYQQDPGMELHLIHYSYGVNSTEKGDLSSESTVSRIRTEHFPLTLESARPSHTSQYLCASSDRNTEAFFGQGTRLTVV.

The gene calls are TRBV10-3 and TRBJ2-1; 8 bases line up with TRBD2. CDR1 and CDR2 from the germline V gene are ENHRY and SYGVKD. The CDR3 runs 20 residues. The J segment lost 9 bases and the V segment lost 7 bases, leaving 29 bases of the junction unmatched. The chain's CDR3 is CAITAGASGRGAALVSEQFF. CDR3 coding DNA: TGTGCCATCACCGCGGGAGCGTCGGGGCGGGGGGCGGCCCTTGTAAGTGAGCAGTTCTTC.

The chain carries TRBV18 and TRBJ1-1; 9 bases agree with TRBD1. The CDR3 contains 15 residues. Germline CDR1 reads KGHSH; CDR2 reads LQKENI. Trimming at V came to 4 bases and at J to 6 bases, leaving 9 bases not matched to a gene. In DNA, the CDR3 is TGTGCCAGCTCACATCTTACCCGGGACAGGGCTGAAGCTTTCTTT. This encodes CASSHLTRDRAEAFF.

This chain joins TRBV6-5 and TRBJ2-3; 10 bases fit TRBD2. Germline values: CDR1 MNHEY, CDR2 SVGAGI. The CDR3 has 15 amino acids. V trimming: 9 bases; J trimming: 7 bases; junction bases outside the gene matches: 13. The DNA for the CDR3 is TGTGCCAGGAGAGATAGCGGGGGGCCGGGATATACGCAGTATTTT. It encodes CARRDSGGPGYTQYF.

The chain is built from TRBV7-2 and TRBJ2-3; possible D gene TRBD2, 5 bases. The CDR3 consists of 14 residues. Germline lookup yields CDR1 SGHTA and CDR2 FQGNSA. The ends were cut back, 5 bases at V and 2 bases at J, with 11 bases in the middle. The CDR3 loop reads CASSEADFTDTQYF. DNA for the CDR3: TGTGCCAGCAGCGAAGCGGATTTCACAGATACGCAGTATTTT.

This chain connects TRBV6-1 to TRBJ2-3; TRBD2 aligns across 8 bases. V lost 3 bases and J lost 6; bases outside the gene matches: 8. The CDR3 loop spans 15 amino acids. The germline V gene encodes CDR1 MNHNS and CDR2 SASEGT. CDR3: CASSEVRLAPDTQYF. CDR3 DNA sequence: TGTGCCAGCAGTGAGGTGAGACTAGCGCCCGATACGCAGTATTTT.

This rearrangement joins TRBV11-3 to TRBJ2-2; possible D gene TRBD1, 5 bases. The V and J ends lost 4 bases and 5 bases respectively, with 17 bases between them. CDR1 is SGHNT, CDR2 YENEEA, per germline. The CDR3 runs to 16 residues. CDR3 DNA sequence: TGTGCCAGCAGCTCAACACAAAACAGGTCTACCGGGGAGCTGTTTTTT. Translation: CASSSTQNRSTGELFF.

The V call is TRBV28, the J call TRBJ1-4; tentatively, D is TRBD1 (6 bases). The CDR3 is made up of 17 amino acids. V was clipped by 3 bases and J by 7 bases, with 21 bases between them. The germline V gene encodes CDR1 MDHEN and CDR2 SYDVKM. CDR3 DNA sequence: TGTGCCAGCAGTTTTGGATGGGGGGGGGCTCGAAGTGAAAAACTGTTTTTT. Translating it yields CASSFGWGGARSEKLFF.

J is TRBJ2-1 and V is TRBV7-2; 7 bases map to TRBD1. Germline CDR1 reads SGHTA; CDR2 reads FQGNSA. V shed 1 base, J shed 4 bases, and the junction held 7 bases outside the gene matches. The CDR3 consists of 16 residues. DNA for the CDR3: TGTGCCAGCAGCTTAGGGGGTGACAGGGTTTACAATGAGCAGTTCTTC. Amino acid sequence: CASSLGGDRVYNEQFF. The full variable domain, in which reference TRBV7-2 and TRBJ2-1 provide the parts outside the CDR3, is GAGVSQSPSNKVTEKGKDVELRCDPISGHTALYWYRQSLGQGLEFLIYFQGNSAPDKSGLPSDRFSAERTGGSVSTLTIQRTQQEDSAVYLCASSLGGDRVYNEQFFGPGTRLTVL.

V is TRBV4-1 and J is TRBJ2-3, with TRBD2 matching over 11 bases. The CDR3 loop spans 17 amino acids. Germline trimming cut 4 bases from V and 1 base from J; bases unmatched to any gene: 7. CDR1 and CDR2 from the germline V gene are MGHRA and YSYEKL. The CDR3 loop is CASSLRPLAGGTDTQYF. Here the CDR3 DNA reads TGCGCCAGCAGCCTTCGACCACTAGCGGGAGGCACAGATACGCAGTATTTT.

This chain connects TRBV28 to TRBJ1-5; D not certain. Trimming took off 6 bases at V and 7 bases at J, with 4 bases between the two ends. There are 10 residues in the CDR3. Germline V gives CDR1 MDHEN, CDR2 SYDVKM. CDR3 bases: TGTGCCAGCAGCTACCAGCCCCAGCATTTT. Translated: CASSYQPQHF.

This sequence joins TRBV7-8 and TRBJ2-7, with D possibly being TRBD1 (5 bases). The ends were cut back, 1 base at V and 3 bases at J, with 7 bases in the middle. CDR1 is SGHVS, CDR2 FQNEAQ, per germline. This CDR3 contains 13 residues. In DNA form, the CDR3 reads TGTGCCAGCAGCTTAGAGGGGATCTACGAGCAGTACTTC. It encodes CASSLEGIYEQYF.

For the CDR3, the DNA is TGTGCCAGCAGGATACCCCGGGACAGGGGGAGTCGGGAAAAACTGTTTTTT. This codes for CASRIPRDRGSREKLFF. The rearrangement joins TRBV2 to TRBJ1-4, with 11 bases aligning to TRBD1. Trimming took 6 bases from V and 8 from J; bases not matched to a gene: 14. The CDR3 is 17 amino acids. Germline values: CDR1 SNHLY, CDR2 FYNNEI.

CDR3 nucleotide sequence: TGTGCCAGCAGCTCACTAGCCATCCAAGAGACCCAGTACTTC. Protein: CASSSLAIQETQYF. The genes are TRBV7-6 and TRBJ2-5, with a possible D match to TRBD2 (6 bases). Trimming took 4 bases from V and 1 from J, leaving 10 bases between them. Germline V lookup: CDR1 SGHVS, CDR2 FNYEAQ. The CDR3 length is 14 residues.

The J gene is TRBJ1-1, the V gene TRBV5-1; 9 bases map to TRBD1. This CDR3 is 15 amino acids long. Germline lookup yields CDR1 SGHRS and CDR2 YFSETQ. With V trimmed by 4 bases and J by 5 bases, 9 bases remained unmatched. CDR3 in amino acids: CASSEGDRENTEAFF. DNA of the CDR3: TGCGCCAGCAGCGAGGGGGACAGGGAAAATACTGAAGCTTTCTTT. The whole variable domain, filled in from reference TRBV5-1 and TRBJ1-1, reads KAGVTQTPRYLIKTRGQQVTLSCSPISGHRSVSWYQQTPGQGLQFLFEYFSETQRNKGNFPGRFSGRQFSNSRSEMNVSTLELGDSALYLCASSEGDRENTEAFFGQGTRLTVV.

V gene TRBV19 combines with J gene TRBJ1-1; TRBD1 aligns across 7 bases. The J segment lost 7 bases and the V segment lost 3 bases, leaving 2 bases of the junction unmatched. The CDR3 totals 12 residues. CDR1 is LNHDA, CDR2 SQIVND, per germline (reference sequence). The CDR3 loop is CASSIGDSEAFF. The CDR3 nucleotides are TGTGCCAGTAGTATTGGGGACAGTGAAGCTTTCTTT.

The CDR3 DNA reads TGTGCCAGTAGTATAGATCGGGACTTTTCGGGCGGGGAGCTGTTTTTT. Its translation: CASSIDRDFSGGELFF. The rearrangement joins TRBV19 to TRBJ2-2; tentative D call: TRBD2 (6 bases). The germline gives CDR1 LNHDA, CDR2 SQIVND (reference sequence). V lost 0 bases to trimming and J lost 7 bases, with 15 bases between them. The CDR3 has 16 amino acids.

In DNA form, the CDR3 reads TGTGCCTGGCTTAAGAACACTGAAGCTTTCTTT. The encoded protein is CAWLKNTEAFF. The chain couples TRBV30 to TRBJ1-1; D not certain. CDR3 length: 11 residues. Per the germline V gene, CDR1 is GTSNPN and CDR2 is SVGIG (reference sequence). Deletions cut 5 bases from V and 1 base from J, with 5 bases between.

V gene TRBV5-1 combines with J gene TRBJ2-1; 9 bases agree with TRBD1. J lost 3 bases, V lost 1 base, and 5 bases had no gene match. The CDR3 covers 16 residues. Germline V gene data show CDR1 as SGHRS and CDR2 as YFSETQ. CDR3 sequence (DNA): TGCGCCAGCAGCTTGCAACAGGGGGCGATCTACAATGAGCAGTTCTTC. Translating it yields CASSLQQGAIYNEQFF.

This clone has a single count. In DNA, the CDR3 is TGTGCCAGCAGCATTATGCCGGGACAGGGCTCCTACGAGCAGTACTTC. Translating it yields CASSIMPGQGSYEQYF. The chain recombines TRBV7-9 with TRBJ2-7; 9 nucleotides match TRBD1. J gave up 0 bases and V 5 bases, and 8 bases lay outside the gene matches. The V gene's germline CDR1 is SEHNR and CDR2 FQNEAQ (reference sequence). The CDR3 is 16 amino acids.

The V gene is TRBV4-3, the J gene TRBJ2-1; D ambiguous. V lost 7 bases to trimming and J lost 9 bases, with 19 bases between them. The CDR3 totals 14 residues. Germline V CDR1 and CDR2: LGHNA, YSLEER. CDR3 in amino acids: CASNDWVVGSEQFF. CDR3 DNA: TGCGCCAGCAACGACTGGGTCGTAGGTAGTGAGCAGTTCTTC.

The chain recombines TRBV7-9 with TRBJ1-2; D gene ambiguous. The CDR3 loop spans 11 amino acids. Germline values: CDR1 SEHNR, CDR2 FQNEAQ (reference sequence). V was clipped by 7 bases and J by 8 bases, with 11 bases between them. The DNA for the CDR3 is TGTGCCAGCACCCCCGAGGAAGGCTACACCTTC. Translation: CASTPEEGYTF.

The rearrangement joins TRBV20-1 to TRBJ2-7, with D maybe TRBD2 (5 bases). V was shortened by 6 bases and J by 2 bases, with 5 bases between the two germline ends. Germline values: CDR1 DFQATT, CDR2 SNEGSKA (reference sequence). This CDR3 contains 10 residues. For the CDR3, the DNA is TGCAGTGCCGGGGCCTACGAGCAGTACTTC. Amino acid sequence: CSAGAYEQYF.